The sequence of this T cell receptor (beta chain) was determined in a study of beta chain features in type 1 diabetes. Overall study findings and caveats: PCR may have favored shorter templates equally in patients and controls. VDJ junctions in type 1 diabetes patients carried more deletions and fewer insertions.

Investigators reverse transcribed all isolated RNA, so they sequenced expressed TCRB transcripts. Naive, central memory and regulatory T cell samples yielded around 3.5 million reads on average. Only in-frame clones appear in the TCRdb table, and some are missing; sequencing was by immunoSEQ multiplex PCR. The sample holds around 500,000 clones, about 10% seen once. This clone was detected a few times. As yet, its antigen is unknown. A sort by CD45RO/CCR7/CD25/CD127/CD95/CD27 yielded CD4+ naive, central memory, regulatory and stem cell-like memory cells. Germline CDR1 is LGHNT and CDR2 is FRNRAP. The CDR3 extends over 12 amino acids. V lost 5 bases, J lost 6 bases, and 7 bases lay in between.

The TCR sequence derives from a young woman in good health. The sequencing input was naive CD4+ T cells from blood. The genes are TRBV12-5 and TRBJ2-2, with D unresolved. This CDR3 reads CASGPGPGELFF. The CDR3 bases are TGTGCTAGTGGTCCAGGTCCCGGGGAGCTGTTTTTT. The full variable domain, completed using reference TRBV12-5 and TRBJ2-2, is DARVTQTPRHKVTEMGQEVTMRCQPILGHNTVFWYRQTMMQGLELLAYFRNRAPLDDSGMPKDRFSAEMPDATLATLKIQPSEPRDSAVYFCASGPGPGELFFGEGSRLTVL.